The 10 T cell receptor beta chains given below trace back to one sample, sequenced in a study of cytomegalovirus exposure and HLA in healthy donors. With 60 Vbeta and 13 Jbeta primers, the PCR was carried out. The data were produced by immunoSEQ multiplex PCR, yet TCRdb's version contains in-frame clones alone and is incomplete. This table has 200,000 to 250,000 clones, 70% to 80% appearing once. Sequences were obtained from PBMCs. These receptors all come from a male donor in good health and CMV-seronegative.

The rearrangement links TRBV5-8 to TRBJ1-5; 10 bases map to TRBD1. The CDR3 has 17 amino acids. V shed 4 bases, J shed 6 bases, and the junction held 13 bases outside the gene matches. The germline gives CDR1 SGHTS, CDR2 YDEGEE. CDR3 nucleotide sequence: TGTGCCAGCAGCCACATAACCGGGACAGGGGAGGGTCAGCCCCAGCATTTT. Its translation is CASSHITGTGEGQPQHF.

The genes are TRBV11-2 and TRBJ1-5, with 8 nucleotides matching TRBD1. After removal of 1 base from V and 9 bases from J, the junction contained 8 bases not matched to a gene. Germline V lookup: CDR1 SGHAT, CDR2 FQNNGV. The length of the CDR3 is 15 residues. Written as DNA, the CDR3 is TGTGCCAGCAGCTTAGGAAGGACAGGGAGCACGCCCCAGCATTTT. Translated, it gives CASSLGRTGSTPQHF.

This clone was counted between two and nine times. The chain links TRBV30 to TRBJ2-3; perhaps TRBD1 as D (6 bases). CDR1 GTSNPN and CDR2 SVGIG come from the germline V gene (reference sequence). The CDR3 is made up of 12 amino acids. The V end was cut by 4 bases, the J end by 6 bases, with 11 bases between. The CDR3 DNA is TGTGCCTGGAATCTGCAGGGGGATACGCAGTATTTT. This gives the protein CAWNLQGDTQYF.

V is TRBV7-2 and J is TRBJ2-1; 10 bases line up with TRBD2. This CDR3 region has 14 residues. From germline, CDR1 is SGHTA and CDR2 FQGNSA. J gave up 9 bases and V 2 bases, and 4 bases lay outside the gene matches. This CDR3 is CASSLTSGITEQFF. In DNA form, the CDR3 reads TGTGCCAGCAGCTTAACTAGCGGGATAACTGAGCAGTTCTTC.

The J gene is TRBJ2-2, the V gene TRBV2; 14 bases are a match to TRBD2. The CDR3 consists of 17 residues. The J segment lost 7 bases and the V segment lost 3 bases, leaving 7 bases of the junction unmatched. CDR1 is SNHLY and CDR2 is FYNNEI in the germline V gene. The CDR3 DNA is TGTGCCAGCAGTGAGGGGACTAGCGGGAGATGGTTCGGGGAGCTGTTTTTT. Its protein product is CASSEGTSGRWFGELFF.

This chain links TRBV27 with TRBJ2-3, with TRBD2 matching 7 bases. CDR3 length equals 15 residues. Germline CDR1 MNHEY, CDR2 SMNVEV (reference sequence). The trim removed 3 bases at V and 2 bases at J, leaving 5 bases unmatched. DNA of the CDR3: TGTGCCAGCAGTTTCGGGGGGTTACCCACAGATACGCAGTATTTT. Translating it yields CASSFGGLPTDTQYF.

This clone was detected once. CDR3 DNA: TGTGCCAGCAGCTCGAACAGGGAGCGGGAGACCCAGTACTTC. Protein sequence: CASSSNRERETQYF. The chain joins TRBV7-6 to TRBJ2-5, with a tentative D call TRBD1 (6 bases). V dropped 4 bases and J dropped 5 bases, with 14 bases sitting between them. The CDR3 sequence is 14 residues long. Looked up from germline, CDR1 is SGHVS and CDR2 is FNYEAQ.

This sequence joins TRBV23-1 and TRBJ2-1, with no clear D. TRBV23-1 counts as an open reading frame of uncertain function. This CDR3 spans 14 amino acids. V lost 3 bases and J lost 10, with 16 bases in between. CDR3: CASSQLARLKEQFF. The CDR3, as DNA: TGCGCCAGCAGTCAGTTGGCCAGGTTGAAGGAGCAGTTCTTC.

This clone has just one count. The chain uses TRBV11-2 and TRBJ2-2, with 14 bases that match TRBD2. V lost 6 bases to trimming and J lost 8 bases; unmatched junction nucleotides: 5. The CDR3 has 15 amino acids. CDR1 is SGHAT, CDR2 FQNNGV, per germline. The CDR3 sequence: CASSRLAGGVGELFF. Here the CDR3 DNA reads TGTGCCAGCAGTCGACTAGCGGGAGGGGTGGGGGAGCTGTTTTTT.

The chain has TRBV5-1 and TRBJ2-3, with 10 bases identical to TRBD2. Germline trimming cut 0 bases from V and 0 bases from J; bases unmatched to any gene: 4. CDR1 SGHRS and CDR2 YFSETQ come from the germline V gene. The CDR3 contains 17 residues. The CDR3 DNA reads TGCGCCAGCAGCTTGGACCTAGCGGGAGTAAGCACAGATACGCAGTATTTT. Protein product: CASSLDLAGVSTDTQYF.